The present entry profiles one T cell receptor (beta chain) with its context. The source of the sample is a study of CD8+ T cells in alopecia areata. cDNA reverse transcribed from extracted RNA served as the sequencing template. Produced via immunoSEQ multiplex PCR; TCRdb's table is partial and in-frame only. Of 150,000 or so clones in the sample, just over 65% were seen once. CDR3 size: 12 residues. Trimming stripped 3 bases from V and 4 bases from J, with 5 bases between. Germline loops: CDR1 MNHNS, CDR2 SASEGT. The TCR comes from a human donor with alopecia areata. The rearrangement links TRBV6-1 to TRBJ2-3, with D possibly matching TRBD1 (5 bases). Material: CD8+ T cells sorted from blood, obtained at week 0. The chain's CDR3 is CASSDRADTQYF. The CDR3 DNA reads TGTGCCAGCAGTGACAGGGCAGATACGCAGTATTTT.